One TCR beta chain is described in this entry. These data belong to a study of blood T cell repertoires in COVID-19. Looking at the study overall: Acute-phase and convalescent COVID-19 samples originated in the United States, Italy and Spain. T cells, B-cell-depleted T cells, or PBMCs supplied cDNA or gDNA.

What the recovered Cohort 3 donors had was two negative PCRs, clearance, or symptom resolution. Germline V CDR1 and CDR2: MNHEY, SMNVEV (reference sequence). This CDR3 spans 17 amino acids. V shed 3 bases and J 3 bases; nucleotides not matched to a gene: 13. Only in-frame clones appear in the TCRdb table, and some are missing; sequencing was by immunoSEQ multiplex PCR. The sample shows some 460,000 clones, around 90% of them seen only once. The source is a woman between 18 and 30 years old who had recovered from COVID-19. The chain carries TRBV27 and TRBJ1-2, with 7 bases lining up with TRBD1. Sequencing was done on a sample of PBMCs or T cells enriched from blood (not recorded which). CDR3 in amino acids: CASSLRRGRADDYGYTF. The CDR3 DNA sequence: TGTGCCAGCAGTTTGAGAAGGGGGCGAGCGGACGACTATGGCTACACCTTC.